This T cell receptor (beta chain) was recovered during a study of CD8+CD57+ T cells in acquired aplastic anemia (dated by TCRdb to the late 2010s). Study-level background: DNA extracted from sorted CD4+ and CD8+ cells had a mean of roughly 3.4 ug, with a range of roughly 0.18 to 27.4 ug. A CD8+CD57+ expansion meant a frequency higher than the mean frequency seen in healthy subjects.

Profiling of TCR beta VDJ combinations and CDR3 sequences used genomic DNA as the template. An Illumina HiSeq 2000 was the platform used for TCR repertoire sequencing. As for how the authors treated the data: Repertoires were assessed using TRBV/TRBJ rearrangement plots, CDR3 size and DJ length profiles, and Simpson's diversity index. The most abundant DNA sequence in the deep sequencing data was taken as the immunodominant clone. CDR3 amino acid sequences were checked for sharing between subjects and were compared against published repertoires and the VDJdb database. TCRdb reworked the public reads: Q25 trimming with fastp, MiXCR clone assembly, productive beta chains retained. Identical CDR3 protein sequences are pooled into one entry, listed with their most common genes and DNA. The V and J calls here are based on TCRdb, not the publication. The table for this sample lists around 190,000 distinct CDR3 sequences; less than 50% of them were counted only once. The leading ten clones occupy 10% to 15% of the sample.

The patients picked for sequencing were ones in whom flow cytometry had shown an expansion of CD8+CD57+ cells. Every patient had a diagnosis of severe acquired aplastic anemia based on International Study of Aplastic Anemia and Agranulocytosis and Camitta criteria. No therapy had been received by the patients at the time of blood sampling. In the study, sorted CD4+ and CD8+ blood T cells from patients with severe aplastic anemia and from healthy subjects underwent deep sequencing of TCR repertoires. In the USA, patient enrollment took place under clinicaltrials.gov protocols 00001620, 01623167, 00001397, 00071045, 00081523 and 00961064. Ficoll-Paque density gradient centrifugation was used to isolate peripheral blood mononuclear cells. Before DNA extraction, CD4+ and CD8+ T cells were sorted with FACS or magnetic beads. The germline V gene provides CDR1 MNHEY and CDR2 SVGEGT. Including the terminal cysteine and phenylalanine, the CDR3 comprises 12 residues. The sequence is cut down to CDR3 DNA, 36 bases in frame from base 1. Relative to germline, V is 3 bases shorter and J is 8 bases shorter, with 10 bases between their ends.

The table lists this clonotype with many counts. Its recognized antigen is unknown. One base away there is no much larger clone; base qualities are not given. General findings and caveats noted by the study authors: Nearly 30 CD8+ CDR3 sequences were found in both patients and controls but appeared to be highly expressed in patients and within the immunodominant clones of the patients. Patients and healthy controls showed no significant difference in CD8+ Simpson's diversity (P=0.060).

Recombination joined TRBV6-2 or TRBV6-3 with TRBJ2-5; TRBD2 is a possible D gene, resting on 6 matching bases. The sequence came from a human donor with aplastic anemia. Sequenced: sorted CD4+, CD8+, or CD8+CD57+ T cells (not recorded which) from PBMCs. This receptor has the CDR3 CASSYWRETQYF. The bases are TGTGCCAGCAGTTATTGGAGGGAAACCCAGTACTTC.